A selection of T cell receptor beta chains follows, all from one sample in a study of T cell clonotyping in hematopoietic cell transplantation. The repertoire was sequenced with immunoSEQ multiplex PCR; TCRdb's copy has only in-frame clones and lacks some. Of some 6,000 clones in the sample, roughly 78% were seen once. Sequences were derived from peripheral blood mononuclear cells, sampled 180 days after allogeneic stem cell transplant. Receptors were obtained from a male patient aged 70-85 years who had an allogeneic stem cell transplant from an unrelated donor, so T cells may come from the graft donor. Some clones in this sample may be carry-over from other donors' samples. Each CDR3 is given with its conserved first and last residue. D genes are given only for firm matches. Clone size is given for some rows only: seen once, a few or many times, or a class if the clone is expanded.

J | D | size | V | DNA | CDR3
TRBJ2-3 | TRBD2 | NA | TRBV6-1 | TGTGCCAGCACTCTGGGACTAGGGATCGGAGATACGCAGTATTTT | CASTLGLGIGDTQYF
TRBJ2-7 | NA | NA | TRBV4-1 | TGCGCCAGCAGCCAAGATCTGTACAGAGCGGACGACTTCCTCTACGAGCAGTACTTC | CASSQDLYRADDFLYEQYF
TRBJ1-1 | NA | NA | TRBV6-6 | TGTGCCAGCAGTTACCTCCGGGACGGTTCGTGGACTGAAGCTTTCTTT | CASSYLRDGSWTEAFF
TRBJ1-1 | NA | NA | TRBV4-3 | TGCGCCAGCAGCCAAGTAAGGGAGAACACTGAAGCTTTCTTT | CASSQVRENTEAFF
TRBJ1-1 | NA | NA | TRBV27 | TGTGCCAGCAGTTTACTTAGCCTTAGGGGACGGAGCACTGAAGCTTTCTTT | CASSLLSLRGRSTEAFF
TRBJ2-7 | NA | NA | TRBV19 | TGTGCCAGTAGTATCCAGTCGAGCGGGCCAGAGACCTACGAGCAGTACTTC | CASSIQSSGPETYEQYF
TRBJ2-1 | NA | NA | TRBV28 | TGTGCCAGCGTCCTTGGACTGCCCTACAATGAGCAGTTCTTC | CASVLGLPYNEQFF
TRBJ1-4 | TRBD1 | NA | TRBV27 | TGTGCCAGCAGTTCCAGGACAGGGATAAATGAAAAACTGTTTTTT | CASSSRTGINEKLFF
TRBJ1-1 | NA | NA | TRBV4-2 | TGTGCCAGCAGCCAAGATCAGGGTACCTCTACTGAAGCTTTCTTT | CASSQDQGTSTEAFF
TRBJ2-6 | NA | NA | TRBV7-9 | TGTGCCAGCAGCCCAACGGGCTCTGGGGCCAACGTCCTGACTTTC | CASSPTGSGANVLTF
TRBJ2-2 | NA | few | TRBV10-3 | TGTGCCATCAGTGCCACCGGGGAGCTGTTTTTT | CAISATGELFF
TRBJ2-7 | NA | NA | TRBV30 | TGTGCCTGGAGTGGGACCCGGGCCCAATCGGGGGAGCAGTACTTC | CAWSGTRAQSGEQYF
TRBJ1-1 | NA | few | TRBV28 | TGTGCCAGCAGTTTATGGTTGGGTAAGGAGGCTTTCTTT | CASSLWLGKEAFF